A selection of T cell receptor beta chains follows, all from one sample in a study of shared clonotypes between healthy human individuals. The assay was immunoSEQ multiplex PCR, and TCRdb's table has in-frame clones only and misses some. The sample includes over a million clones, approximately 96% of them seen just once. The sequencing input was naive CD4+ T cells sorted from blood. The source of these receptors is a man between 25 and 39 years old in good health. The conserved cysteine and the conserved F or W are not part of the CDR3 here.

>TRBJ2-5|TRBV5-1
ASSTGQQETQY
>TRBJ2-5|TRBV11-1
ASSFGLETQY
>TRBJ2-5|TRBV5-4
ASSLGYSKQETQY
>TRBJ1-2|TRBV14
ASSRITGPYGYT
>TRBJ1-1|TRBV7-9
ASSLGVGIRTTEAF
>TRBJ2-7|TRBV5-6
ASSSGLPPTNQY
>TRBJ1-4|TRBV28
ASRGRGVPNEKLF
>TRBJ2-4|TRBV29-1
SVVWRMFKNIQY
>TRBJ1-4|TRBV5-4
ASSRTGDNEKLF
>TRBJ1-5|TRBV19
ASSIIWGNNQPQH
>TRBJ2-1|TRBV7-3
ASSLTGRKYNEQF
>TRBJ2-5|TRBV29-1
SVEGLAGGVWETQY
>TRBJ1-1|TRBV19
ASSPRQGGWDTEAF
>TRBJ2-7|TRBV5-1
ASSLVQNGEQY
>TRBJ1-2|TRBV7-2
ASSLDLGRGGYT
>TRBJ2-5|TRBV2
ASYYGLALETQY
>TRBJ1-2|TRBV28
ASSAITYGYT
>TRBJ2-7|TRBV6-5
ASLPSGAGLSEQY
>TRBJ2-7|TRBV28
ASLGLAGLYEQY
>TRBJ1-2|TRBV25-1
ASSGGANYGYT
>TRBJ2-7|TRBV7-9
ASSDPLGTSRRGRGQY
>TRBJ1-2|TRBV18
ASSPLSGGSGYT